This section outlines one T cell receptor beta chain sequence together with its context. Antigen specificity is unknown. TCRdb's copy holds only in-frame clones and misses some; the assay was immunoSEQ multiplex PCR. The data show 45,000 to 65,000 clones, with approximately 84% seen just once and about 12% held by the top ten. This sample stems from a study of OX40 agonist ivuxolimab in advanced cancers. Overall study: The mean age was about 61 years, ranging from roughly 23 to 79, with approximately 85% of participants male. Antecedent anti-PD-1, anti-PD-L1 or anti-CTLA-4 therapy was permissible, with around 40% having received some. Overall study findings and caveats: Clonal expansion by week 6 occurred in CD4+ and CD8+ blood T cells (at 0.1 to 3.0 mg/kg). CD8+ T cells showed, on average, more clonal expansion than CD4+ cells.

CDR1 and CDR2 from the germline V gene are SNHLY and FYNNEI. This CDR3 has 14 amino acids. J gave up 5 bases and V 7 bases, and 8 bases lay outside the gene matches. This clonotype originated in an adult with an advanced solid tumor such as melanoma, head and neck, liver or kidney cancer. The genes are TRBV2 and TRBJ2-5, with 9 bases matching TRBD1. This material consisted of CD4+ or CD8+ T cells sorted from blood, taken in a trial of the OX40 agonist ivuxolimab. CDR3 protein: CASTNRGLWETQYF. The CDR3 nucleotides read TGTGCCAGCACCAACAGGGGGCTCTGGGAGACCCAGTACTTC.